The 23 T cell receptor beta chains listed next were all sequenced from one sample in a study of blood T cells in healthy people across ages. Together with a sample-barcoded 5' primer, a J-beta primer mix was included in a second PCR lasting about 6 to 12 cycles. From the 5' RACE reads, TCRdb called clonotypes with MiXCR, one entry per CDR3 protein. The data show about 1.4 million distinct CDR3 sequences, with approximately 59% seen just once and about 6.7% held by the top ten. The sequenced sample consisted of blood. The receptors shown here come from a man younger than 30 in good health.

On this clonotype itself: Sequence at one end of the junction differs from germline and may be a read error. The V gene is TRBV19, the J gene TRBJ2-7; D not resolved. CDR1 LNHDA and CDR2 SQIVND come from the germline V gene (reference sequence). This CDR3 contains 12 residues. CDR3 protein: CVSSPSSYEQYF. The CDR3 region has the DNA TGTGTCAGTAGTCCGTCTTCCTACGAGCAGTACTTC.

This chain's CDR3 is CASSPYRDFQHEQYF. Here the CDR3 DNA reads TGTGCCAGCAGCCCGTACCGGGACTTCCAACACGAGCAGTACTTC. V gene TRBV3-1 combines with J gene TRBJ2-5; a weak D match, TRBD2 (6 bases). The better agreement between TRBJ2-7 and the DNA end casts doubt on the J call. Germline V gene lookup returns CDR1 LGHDT and CDR2 YNNKEL (reference sequence). This CDR3 region has 15 residues.

The chain is built from TRBV29-1 and TRBJ1-1; D is possibly TRBD1 (5 bases). V lost 5 bases and J lost 5, with 18 bases in between. Germline V gene lookup returns CDR1 SQVTM and CDR2 ANQGSEA. The CDR3 is made up of 14 amino acids. Here the CDR3 reads CSVQLPGSWTEAFF. In DNA, the CDR3 is TGCAGCGTTCAACTGCCAGGGTCGTGGACTGAAGCTTTCTTT.

J is TRBJ1-2 and V is TRBV6-5; D is unclear. The ends were cut back, 2 bases at V and 2 bases at J, with 12 bases in the middle. This CDR3 spans 15 amino acids. CDR1 MNHEY and CDR2 SVGAGI come from the germline V gene. CDR3: CASSYNLAENYGYTF. The CDR3 coding sequence is TGTGCCAGCAGTTACAATCTGGCAGAAAACTATGGCTACACCTTC.

This chain connects TRBV20-1 to TRBJ1-6; D is perhaps TRBD1 (5 bases). V dropped 5 bases and J dropped 12 bases, with 17 bases sitting between them. Germline V gives CDR1 DFQATT, CDR2 SNEGSKA (reference sequence). The CDR3 is 13 residues long. CDR3 protein: CSALRDFGRPLHF. As DNA, the CDR3 is TGCAGTGCTCTGAGGGACTTTGGGAGACCCCTCCACTTT.

This clonotype was counted only a few times. The CDR3 region is CSASMTSGAKQFF. CDR3 nucleotides: TGCAGTGCTAGCATGACTAGCGGGGCCAAGCAGTTCTTC. V and J are TRBV20-1 and TRBJ2-1; the match to TRBD2 covers 11 bases. V lost 3 bases to trimming and J lost 11 bases; unmatched junction nucleotides: 6. The germline CDR1 and CDR2 sequences are DFQATT and SNEGSKA (reference sequence). The CDR3 has 13 residues.

This clonotype has just one count. The chain carries TRBV21-1 and TRBJ2-2; the table gives TRBD1 as D, unverified against the DNA. TRBV21-1 is reported as a pseudogene. The CDR3 runs to 18 residues. CDR3 protein: CASAQMRGTGGRTGELFF. The DNA of the CDR3 is TGTGCCAGCGCCCAAATGAGGGGGACAGGGGGCCGCACCGGGGAGCTGTTTTTT.

This clonotype was seen once. The chain has TRBV7-9 and TRBJ2-1; TRBD1 agrees at 7 bases. V shed 6 bases, J shed 10 bases, and the junction held 18 bases outside the gene matches. The CDR3 has 16 amino acids. Germline values: CDR1 SEHNR, CDR2 FQNEAQ (reference sequence). This chain's CDR3 is CASRATSGTAAGEQFF. CDR3 DNA sequence: TGTGCCAGCAGAGCAACCTCCGGGACAGCCGCAGGGGAGCAGTTCTTC. Drawing the rest from reference TRBV7-9 and TRBJ2-1, the complete variable domain is DTGVSQNPRHKITKRGQNVTFRCDPISEHNRLYWYRQTLGQGPEFLTYFQNEAQLEKSRLLSDRFSAERPKGSFSTLEIQRTEQGDSAMYLCASRATSGTAAGEQFFGPGTRLTVL.

The chain combines TRBV20-1 with TRBJ2-5; 7 bases match TRBD2. The germline V gene encodes CDR1 DFQATT and CDR2 SNEGSKA (reference sequence). V gave up 0 bases and J gave up 5 bases; unmatched junction bases: 9. The CDR3 length is 15 residues. The DNA for the CDR3 is TGCAGTGCTAGAGATGTGGCGGGAGACAGTGAGACCCAGTACTTC. Protein: CSARDVAGDSETQYF.

In this sample, this clonotype turned up a few times. The chain combines TRBV2 with TRBJ1-2; no clear D. The CDR3 has 12 residues. In germline, CDR1 is SNHLY, CDR2 FYNNEI. Trimming pared 6 bases from V and 4 bases from J, leaving 9 bases between. The CDR3 here is CASSVTVYGYTF. The CDR3 DNA reads TGTGCCAGCAGCGTGACGGTCTATGGCTACACCTTC.

The rearrangement links TRBV20-1 to TRBJ2-5, with a weak D call TRBD1 (5 bases). Trimming removed 2 bases from V and 2 bases from J, with 15 bases in between. Looked up from germline, CDR1 is DFQATT and CDR2 is SNEGSKA (reference sequence). The CDR3 totals 15 residues. The CDR3 DNA follows: TGCAGTGCTAGACCCGCAGGACACCAGCAAGAGACCCAGTACTTC. Amino acids: CSARPAGHQQETQYF.

This chain connects TRBV20-1 to TRBJ1-2, with a weak D call TRBD1 (6 bases). The CDR3 length is 14 residues. CDR1 and CDR2 from the germline V gene are DFQATT and SNEGSKA (reference sequence). Trimming shortened V by 0 bases and J by 1 base, and 9 bases separated the two germline ends. The CDR3 sequence is CSAREDSLNYGYTF. CDR3 nucleotides: TGCAGTGCTAGAGAGGACAGCCTTAACTATGGCTACACCTTC.

The chain is built from TRBV5-1 and TRBJ2-1, with TRBD1 matching over 9 bases. This CDR3 region has 18 residues. In germline, CDR1 is SGHRS, CDR2 YFSETQ. V shed 0 bases and J 2 bases; nucleotides not matched to a gene: 9. DNA for the CDR3: TGCGCCAGCAGCTTGGCCTATGGGGGACAGGGTCCCTACAATGAGCAGTTCTTC. Translating it yields CASSLAYGGQGPYNEQFF.

This sequence joins TRBV6-5 and TRBJ2-5, with 8 positions matching TRBD2. CDR1 and CDR2 (germline): MNHEY, SVGAGI. With V trimmed by 6 bases and J by 6 bases, 12 bases remained unmatched. The CDR3 totals 15 residues. DNA for the CDR3: TGTGCCAGCAGCCCACCGGGGGGGTTGGGAAAGACCCAGTACTTC. It is translated as CASSPPGGLGKTQYF.

The rearrangement uses TRBV11-2 and TRBJ2-5; D is unresolved. The CDR3 covers 15 residues. Trimming took off 1 base at V and 4 bases at J, with 13 bases between the two ends. In germline, CDR1 is SGHAT, CDR2 FQNNGV. The chain's CDR3 is CASSLGANRGETQYF. In DNA, the CDR3 is TGTGCCAGCAGCTTAGGGGCCAACCGCGGAGAGACCCAGTACTTC.

The genes are TRBV7-9 and TRBJ2-5; TRBD1 is a possible D gene (5 bases). The V and J ends lost 1 base and 2 bases respectively, with 17 bases between them. Germline CDR1 and CDR2: SEHNR and FQNEAQ (reference sequence). The CDR3 has 17 amino acids. CDR3 sequence reads: CASSLGRQGVEQETQYF. The CDR3 coding sequence is TGTGCCAGCAGCTTAGGTCGGCAGGGTGTTGAGCAAGAGACCCAGTACTTC. Filled out from reference TRBV7-9 and TRBJ2-5, the complete variable domain reads DTGVSQNPRHKITKRGQNVTFRCDPISEHNRLYWYRQTLGQGPEFLTYFQNEAQLEKSRLLSDRFSAERPKGSFSTLEIQRTEQGDSAMYLCASSLGRQGVEQETQYFGPGTRLLVL.

The V call is TRBV4-1, the J call TRBJ2-1, with D perhaps being TRBD1 or TRBD2 (5 bases each). Trimming pared 1 base from V and 6 bases from J, leaving 13 bases between. The length of the CDR3 is 15 residues. CDR1 is MGHRA, CDR2 YSYEKL, per germline. This chain's CDR3 is CASSQVGVPFNEQFF. The CDR3 DNA reads TGCGCCAGCAGCCAAGTGGGGGTCCCCTTCAATGAGCAGTTCTTC.

This chain joins TRBV12-5 and TRBJ1-1, with 7 bases lining up with TRBD1. The germline CDR1 and CDR2 sequences are LGHNT and FRNRAP. The V segment lost 1 base and the J segment 1 base; nucleotides outside the gene matches: 6. CDR3 length: 16 amino acids. The CDR3 nucleotides read TGTGCTAGTGGTTTGGCCCATGGGACAGAGAACACTGAAGCTTTCTTT. Protein sequence: CASGLAHGTENTEAFF. Drawing the rest from reference TRBV12-5 and TRBJ1-1, the complete variable domain is DARVTQTPRHKVTEMGQEVTMRCQPILGHNTVFWYRQTMMQGLELLAYFRNRAPLDDSGMPKDRFSAEMPDATLATLKIQPSEPRDSAVYFCASGLAHGTENTEAFFGQGTRLTVV.

The chain has TRBV6-4 and TRBJ2-1; 7 nucleotides agree with TRBD2. Germline V gene data show CDR1 as MRHNA and CDR2 as SNTAGT. After removal of 0 bases from V and 2 bases from J, the junction contained 1 base not matched to a gene. The CDR3 is made up of 15 amino acids. This CDR3 is CASSDSSGTYNEQFF. The CDR3 DNA sequence: TGTGCCAGCAGTGACTCCAGCGGGACCTACAATGAGCAGTTCTTC.

The J gene is TRBJ2-3, the V gene TRBV25-1; no definite D call. Deletions cut 6 bases from V and 5 bases from J, with 21 bases between. The CDR3 is 16 amino acids. Germline CDR1 MGHDK, CDR2 SYGVNS. The CDR3 protein is CASSHPGRTGKDTQYF. The CDR3 nucleotides read TGTGCCAGCAGCCACCCAGGCAGGACCGGAAAAGATACGCAGTATTTT.

This sequence joins TRBV3-1 and TRBJ1-2; D is unresolved. V was pared by 0 bases and J by 6 bases, with 11 bases between. This CDR3 spans 14 amino acids. Germline V gene data show CDR1 as LGHDT and CDR2 as YNNKEL (reference sequence). CDR3 DNA: TGTGCCAGCAGCCAAGATTTGACCGATCATGGCTACACCTTC. Translating gives CASSQDLTDHGYTF. Variable domain in full (rest from reference TRBV3-1 and TRBJ1-2): DTAVSQTPKYLVTQMGNDKSIKCEQNLGHDTMYWYKQDSKKFLKIMFSYNNKELIINETVPNRFSPKSPDKAHLNLHINSLELGDSAVYFCASSQDLTDHGYTFGSGTRLTVV.

A few counts support this clonotype. The chain recombines TRBV4-3 with TRBJ2-5, with D perhaps TRBD1 (6 bases). The better agreement between TRBJ2-7 and the DNA end casts doubt on the J call. The CDR3 length is 16 residues. Looked up from germline, CDR1 is LGHNA and CDR2 is YSLEER. For the CDR3, the DNA is TGCGCCAGCAGCCAGTCCTCAGTCGGGACAATATACGAGCAGTACTTC. Translating it yields CASSQSSVGTIYEQYF.

In this sample, this clonotype turned up many times. The chain is built from TRBV20-1 and TRBJ2-7, with D perhaps matching TRBD1 (6 bases). Trimming left V 3 bases short and J 4 bases short, with 22 bases between. Germline V gene lookup returns CDR1 DFQATT and CDR2 SNEGSKA (reference sequence). CDR3 size: 16 residues. CDR3 nucleotide sequence: TGCAGTGCTAGGGAAGGGGCTCTCGTAAGGGGGTACGAGCAGTACTTC. Translation gives CSAREGALVRGYEQYF.